This T cell receptor beta chain was obtained from a study of T cell responses to AZD1222 COVID-19 vaccine. Trimming took 5 bases from V and 2 from J; bases not matched to a gene: 10. The CDR3 length is 16 residues. The germline V gene encodes CDR1 SGHTA and CDR2 FQGNSA. Concerning this clone itself: Its specificity is unknown.

Study-wide points: Donors were largely white British and mainly female; clonal diversity was possibly underestimated. At baseline, seropositivity was found in only a handful of AZD1222 recipients.

The data were produced by immunoSEQ multiplex PCR, yet TCRdb's version contains in-frame clones alone and is incomplete. In the table there are under 150,000 clones, about 90% of which are singletons. The input for sequencing was peripheral blood, taken on day 0 of AZD1222 vaccination. The chain couples TRBV7-2 to TRBJ2-7; 9 bases fit TRBD1. The sequence was collected from an adult in good health. The CDR3 spells CASSLHRGRAAYEQYF. CDR3 nucleotide sequence: TGTGCCAGCAGCCTGCACAGGGGGCGAGCGGCCTACGAGCAGTACTTC.